This T cell receptor beta chain was sequenced during a study of cytomegalovirus exposure and HLA in healthy donors (dated by TCRdb to between 2016 and 2019). Describing the broader study: According to an earlier analysis of 550 to 750 of the donors, about 179 million T cells yielded roughly 110 million unique TCR beta sequences and 276 Gb of sequence data. In a later genetic analysis, genome-wide SNP genotypes for 398 of the 666 donors were used, and that subset was treated as a discovery cohort. The study was designed to test whether signatures of past pathogen exposure could be identified by cataloging public T cell receptors. HLA typing included class I and class II loci at four-digit resolution. On average, around 230,000 unique TCR beta nucleotide sequences were sequenced per donor among a few hundred genotyped donors of the cohort, with roughly 18% of those sequences being non-productive. Besides the first cohort of approximately 710 subjects, a separate validation cohort made up of roughly 130 different subjects was used. Approximately 310 gigabases of sequencing data and some 85 million unique TCR sequences were included in an early release covering roughly 700 HLA-typed donors. To decide whether each TCR beta V gene segment behaved as functional or pseudogenic, an earlier analysis of some 570 of the donors relied on high-throughput TCR beta sequencing. To predict cytomegalovirus infection status, the study combined high-throughput TCR immunosequencing, statistical association of individual TCRs with disease status, and machine learning. Donor age, sex, ethnicity and CMV serostatus were compiled together with the repertoire data. Five DR-DQ haplotypes were handled as single units for association and clustering, since linkage in the cohort was strong. Of the 398 genotyped donors, about 84% fell in the genetic ancestry cluster associated with self-reported Caucasian donors. Using immunosequencing, the study profiled T cell repertoires from approximately 700 subjects and related those repertoires to cytomegalovirus serostatus. The later analysis used no new phenotypic data to find candidate immune exposures, relying instead on TCR beta sequences and their occurrence across donors. To study patterns of TCR occurrence, a later analysis re-analyzed previously published TCR beta repertoires from 666 donors and added high-resolution HLA genotyping. Every repertoire in the discovery cohort had been generated on one and the same sequencing platform. Typing coverage differed by locus: A, B, C, DRB1 and DQB1 were typed in roughly 620-630 donors, DQA1 in 522, DPA1 in around 600, and DPB1 in approximately 450. Paper-wide results and their limitations: In a later analysis, TCR association rates were found to vary across HLA loci, with the most associated TCRs seen for DRB1 alleles and the fewest for HLA-C alleles. Across donors, most TCR sequences were observed very rarely, whereas some public TCRs were present in many individuals. Because counts were too low, around 18 rarely observed V segments, including chromosome 9 orphons, were left out of the earlier analysis of 500 to 650 of the donors. The authors suggested that the approach could potentially be extended to other disease states and immunological phenotypes. An association between a missense DCLRE1C variant and V-gene and J-gene trimming of TCR beta chains was found in a later genetic analysis and replicated in an independent cohort. A few of the identified cytomegalovirus-associated TCR beta chains were confirmed in vitro to be specific for cytomegalovirus antigens. Linkage disequilibrium might explain the correlated functional status among segregating V segments, but an unknown experimental factor could not be excluded. A further reported finding was that TCR beta sequences accurately predicted the HLA-A and HLA-B alleles for most subjects in the first cohort. Broadly in line with IMGT annotations, most TCR beta V segments showed up in productive rearrangements about 87% or about 30% of the time in an earlier analysis of approximately 640 of the donors. Strong co-occurrence of HLA alleles, especially DR and DQ, made assigning TCR associations to individual alleles difficult. In a later analysis, some 18,000 TCR beta sequences were associated with specific HLA alleles at a false discovery rate of 0.05. Compared with equally common non-associated chains, HLA-associated TCR beta chains in a later analysis were more clonally expanded and had lower generation probabilities. According to a later analysis, most CMV-associated TCR beta chains appeared to be HLA-restricted, and the HLA associations seemed to be driven largely by CMV exposure. Roughly uniform sequencing depth across donors was assumed in presence/absence analyses, although this assumption may not hold. In the study, around 150 TCR beta chains were listed as associated with cytomegalovirus. For the cohort, immune exposure information was limited to CMV serostatus. Because some donors lacked HLA typing at each locus, the association tests relied only on the typed subset. The classifier was reported to diagnose cytomegalovirus status with high specificity and sensitivity in both the original cohort and the validation cohort. A group of highly shared sequence variants was considered likely to be a technical artifact of the sequencing pipeline. Several of the top co-occurrence clusters appeared to be linked to parvovirus B19, influenza, CMV and Epstein-Barr virus, according to a later analysis. Some IMGT-functional V segments, including TRBV6-2 and TRBV6-3, could not be distinguished by the 87-base-pair reads and were therefore excluded. The cohort was sequenced for TCR beta chains only, and without alpha or paired-chain data the features that could be detected were limited. According to a later genetic analysis, donors in an Asian-associated ancestry cluster had fewer N-insertions in productive TCRs than the roughly 660-donor mean.

The junction shows trimming of 4 bases on V and 5 bases on J, plus 12 bases between the germline ends. From the cysteine up to the phenylalanine, the CDR3 has a length of 13 residues. The only DNA kept is the CDR3, 39 bases in frame from the first base. For CDR1 and CDR2, the germline V gene (reference sequence) lists LNHDA and SQIVND. Worth noting for this clone: No cognate antigen has been identified for it. No qualities accompany the bases; no much larger clone lies one base away.

The cohort consisted of some 670 healthy bone marrow donors. All cohort members were sampled while nominally healthy, although unrecorded immune exposures were likely present. The donor was CMV seropositive and was included in the group of 270 or so seropositive cohort members. A peripheral blood sample was collected from each donor, and TCR beta sequencing was performed on peripheral blood mononuclear cells. Genomic DNA extraction from the blood cell samples was performed with the Qiagen DNeasy Blood Extraction Kit. The library was made by the immunoSEQ multiplex PCR assay. The multiplex PCR relied on a mix of 60 forward primers for TCR Vbeta segments and 13 reverse primers for TCR Jbeta segments. A multiplex PCR assay on genomic DNA amplified the CDR3 region of rearranged TCR beta genes. The Illumina HiSeq System was used to sequence the amplified TCR beta libraries as 87-base-pair reads. The authors' analysis ran thus. A later analysis counted about 76 million unique TCR beta chains across the 650 to 800 repertoires, and around 9.9 million of these chains were shared by at least two donors. A nearest-neighbor algorithm error-corrected the raw reads and collapsed the reads into unique sequences, merging closely related sequences to remove PCR and sequencing errors. Alignment of CDR3 sequences to IMGT reference sequences was used to assign V, D and J gene segments. For a sequence to be retained, a match of at least six nucleotides to both a V gene segment and a J gene segment was required. A rearrangement counted as productive if the CDR3 had no stop codons and remained in frame with V and J, and every other rearrangement counted as non-productive. CDR3 was defined according to IMGT convention as the region running from the second conserved V-encoded cysteine to the conserved J-encoded phenylalanine. The earlier analysis of about 560 of the donors excluded any sequence lacking an unambiguous match to a single V gene segment. In an earlier analysis of 587 of the donors, a V segment was called functional when productive rearrangements were above 56.7%, and segregating when the standard deviation between donors exceeded 5%. A statistical classification framework was built for diagnosing cytomegalovirus status from the catalog of TCR beta chain sequences. V and J gene assignment, in a later analysis, came from comparing TCR nucleotide sequences with IMGT/GENE-DB human TR gene sequences. The TCRdist pipeline was used in a later analysis to assign CDR3 sequences and most-parsimonious VDJ recombination scenarios. A later analysis defined each TCR beta chain by its CDR3 amino acid sequence plus V-gene family, and excluded reads lacking a unique V-gene family. In a later analysis, nearly 600 highly shared, low-generation-probability nucleotide sequences were removed to address suspected cross-contamination and a sequencing artifact. In a later analysis, a clonal expansion index was calculated for each public chain from normalized within-repertoire ranks of inferred template counts. In a later analysis, generation probabilities were computed with a VDJ recombination model fitted to out-of-frame rearrangements, and the resulting probabilities were checked against IGoR. A later analysis scored TCR-TCR, TCR-HLA and TCR-CMV co-occurrence with hypergeometric tests, applying a repertoire-size bias correction to TCR pairs. In a later analysis, false discovery rates were estimated by permuting HLA or CMV assignments 20 times. In a later analysis, co-occurring TCRs were grouped using DBSCAN, and TCRdist sequence similarity was added for clustering within HLA-allele-positive subsets. Repertoires with fewer than 30,000 or more than 120,000 public chains, plus five repertoires with anomalous nucleotide sharing, were excluded from co-occurrence clustering. TCRdb holds this immuneACCESS table with in-frame rearrangements only. Some clones are missing; in checked studies, unresolved V genes explain under half, and the rest has no known cause. D and trimming come from the DNA, and the V and J calls and clone size come from that table. The sample table contains roughly 190,000 clones; only one count was recorded for over 70% of them. Around 3.2% of the sample lies in the top ten.

The sequencing input was PBMCs. This clonotype was obtained from a woman in her thirties in good health and CMV-seropositive. The chain is encoded by TRBV19 joined to TRBJ2-7, and perhaps TRBD1 as D gene, on 6 matching bases. In nucleotide form, the sequence is TGTGCCAGTAGTACTACAGGGTTCCACGAGCAGTACTTC. It specifies CASSTTGFHEQYF.